This T cell receptor beta chain stems from a study of blood T cell repertoires in COVID-19. Study-level background: The United States, Italy and Spain supplied acute and convalescent COVID-19 samples. PBMCs, B-cell-depleted T cells, or T cells provided the cDNA or gDNA that made up the material.

Trimming pared 2 bases from V and 1 base from J, leaving 19 bases between. This CDR3 region has 18 residues. Germline V lookup: CDR1 SGHAT, CDR2 FQNNGV. As handled by the study authors: Cell counts per sample came from amplifying reference gene primers. Sequenced by immunoSEQ multiplex PCR; TCRdb stores in-frame clones only, minus some. Clone size and the V and J calls come from that table; the DNA yielded D and trimming. The data hold some 48,000 clones, with about 83% observed a single time. This clone was seen only a few times. The rearrangement links TRBV11-2 to TRBJ2-3, with D maybe TRBD1 (6 bases). Sequencing was carried out using peripheral blood. This receptor was taken from a human donor in a cohort sampled during active COVID-19. CDR3 in amino acids: CASSLTGSRGYGTDTQYF. In nucleotides, the CDR3 is TGTGCCAGCAGCTTAACCGGAAGCAGGGGATATGGCACAGATACGCAGTATTTT.